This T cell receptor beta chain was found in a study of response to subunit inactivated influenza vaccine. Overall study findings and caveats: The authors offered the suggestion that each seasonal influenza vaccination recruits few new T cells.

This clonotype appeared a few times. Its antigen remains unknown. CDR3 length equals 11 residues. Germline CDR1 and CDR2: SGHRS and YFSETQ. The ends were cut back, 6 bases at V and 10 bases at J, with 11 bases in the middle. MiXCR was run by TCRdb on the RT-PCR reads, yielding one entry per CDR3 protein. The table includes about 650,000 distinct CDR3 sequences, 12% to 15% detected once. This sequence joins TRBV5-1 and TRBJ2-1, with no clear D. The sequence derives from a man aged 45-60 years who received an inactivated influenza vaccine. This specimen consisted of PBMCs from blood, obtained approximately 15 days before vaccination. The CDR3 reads CASKAFGEQFF. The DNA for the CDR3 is TGCGCCAGCAAAGCGTTCGGAGAGCAGTTCTTC.